The next 14 T cell receptor beta chains were all read from a single sample in a study of T cells in Graves' hyperthyroidism and ophthalmopathy. Amplification yielded TCR beta CDR3 regions, with RNA transcripts as the source. The TCR CDR3 first-round RT-PCR relied on the HTBI primer set. TCRdb re-analysed the multiplex PCR reads in MiXCR, keeping a single row per CDR3 protein. The sample holds 500,000 to 600,000 distinct CDR3 sequences, approximately 15% seen once. Sample: blood. Source of these receptors: a woman aged 18-29 years with Graves' hyperthyroidism.

The V gene is TRBV14, the J gene TRBJ2-7; D may be TRBD2 (6 bases). Germline V CDR1 and CDR2: SGHDN, FVKESK. The CDR3 runs to 17 residues. Trimming took off 0 bases at V and 4 bases at J, with 19 bases between the two ends. The CDR3 sequence: CASSQEPDGKRVYEQYF. The CDR3 nucleotides are TGTGCCAGCAGCCAAGAACCCGACGGCAAGCGGGTGTACGAGCAGTACTTC.

The chain uses TRBV14 and TRBJ1-4; no reliable D call. The CDR3 covers 14 residues. V dropped 5 bases and J dropped 7 bases, with 14 bases sitting between them. Per germline, CDR1 SGHDN and CDR2 FVKESK. The CDR3 DNA sequence: TGTGCCAGCAGCGGTTGGTCCGTAGGTGAAAAACTGTTTTTT. This translates into CASSGWSVGEKLFF.

This clonotype has a count of ten or more. The chain links TRBV2 to TRBJ2-1; TRBD2 matches at 9 bases. In germline, CDR1 is SNHLY, CDR2 FYNNEI. V gave up 3 bases and J gave up 6 bases; unmatched junction bases: 9. The CDR3 has 16 residues. CDR3 DNA sequence: TGTGCCAGCAGTGAGAGAGCGGGAGGAATTATCAATGAGCAGTTCTTC. Encoded protein: CASSERAGGIINEQFF.

The table lists this clonotype with many counts. The chain couples TRBV10-1 to TRBJ2-1; 7 bases agree with TRBD2. V dropped 0 bases and J dropped 4; count of bases not matched to a gene: 6. The CDR3 is 16 residues long. Germline CDR1 is WNHNN and CDR2 is SYGVQD (reference sequence). CDR3 amino acids: CASSESMASGYNEQFF. The CDR3 DNA reads as TGCGCCAGCAGTGAGTCGATGGCTAGCGGATACAATGAGCAGTTCTTC.

This clonotype was detected ten times or more. The genes are TRBV28 and TRBJ2-1, with a possible D match to TRBD2 (5 bases). Germline values: CDR1 MDHEN, CDR2 SYDVKM. The V and J ends lost 6 bases and 6 bases respectively, with 15 bases between them. The CDR3 has 14 amino acids. The CDR3 region is CASRLGSVANEQFF. The CDR3 DNA is TGTGCCAGCAGGTTGGGTAGCGTCGCCAATGAGCAGTTCTTC.

This clonotype was detected ten times or more. The chain uses TRBV15 and TRBJ2-5, with D perhaps matching TRBD1 (6 bases). From germline, CDR1 is LNHNV and CDR2 YYDKDF (reference sequence). V dropped 5 bases and J dropped 4 bases, with 20 bases sitting between them. This CDR3 comprises 16 residues. CDR3 protein: CATSYPRAGAVETQYF. CDR3 bases: TGTGCCACCAGCTACCCTCGGGCAGGGGCGGTAGAGACCCAGTACTTC. The whole variable domain, filled in from reference TRBV15 and TRBJ2-5, reads DAMVIQNPRYQVTQFGKPVTLSCSQTLNHNVMYWYQQKSSQAPKLLFHYYDKDFNNEADTPDNFQSRRPNTSFCFLDIRSPGLGDTAMYLCATSYPRAGAVETQYFGPGTRLLVL.

Points on this clonotype: One base away lies a much larger clone, so this may be a sequencing read error. The V gene is TRBV3-1, the J gene TRBJ1-1; perhaps TRBD1 as D (5 bases). V was trimmed by 7 bases and J by 5 bases, leaving 14 bases between them. The CDR3 length is 13 residues. CDR1 is LGHDT and CDR2 is YNNKEL in the germline V gene (reference sequence). This CDR3 is CASNRGGTTEAFF. The CDR3 region has the DNA TGTGCCAGCAACCGGGGGGGAACAACTGAAGCTTTCTTT.

V and J are TRBV7-9 and TRBJ1-2; possible D gene TRBD1, 6 bases. The CDR3 loop spans 15 amino acids. Germline CDR1 is SEHNR and CDR2 is FQNEAQ (reference sequence). V lost 1 base and J lost 4, with 13 bases in between. The CDR3: CASSLDNRAGYGYTF. The CDR3 DNA reads TGTGCCAGCAGCTTAGACAACAGGGCGGGCTATGGCTACACCTTC.

This clonotype was detected many times. The chain couples TRBV6-1 to TRBJ1-1; D is possibly TRBD1 (5 bases). Germline V gene lookup returns CDR1 MNHNS and CDR2 SASEGT. The CDR3 is 17 residues long. The V end lost 7 bases, the J end lost 0 bases, and 21 bases lay between the germline ends. CDR3 in amino acids: CASKPGPMTWMNTEAFF. CDR3 DNA sequence: TGTGCCAGCAAACCGGGACCGATGACCTGGATGAACACTGAAGCTTTCTTT.

Many counts were recorded for this clonotype. This chain links TRBV11-3 with TRBJ2-3; 7 bases are a match to TRBD2. V shed 1 base and J 2 bases; nucleotides not matched to a gene: 6. Germline V gives CDR1 SGHNT, CDR2 YENEEA. This CDR3 region has 16 residues. The CDR3 DNA reads as TGTGCCAGCAGCTTAGGGGCTAGCGGCAACACAGATACGCAGTATTTT. Protein sequence: CASSLGASGNTDTQYF. The variable domain in full, completed from reference TRBV11-3 and TRBJ2-3, reads EAGVVQSPRYKIIEKKQPVAFWCNPISGHNTLYWYLQNLGQGPELLIRYENEEAVDDSQLPKDRFSAERLKGVDSTLKIQPAELGDSAVYLCASSLGASGNTDTQYFGPGTRLTVL.

This clonotype was counted many times. The chain couples TRBV7-2 to TRBJ1-5; no reliable D call. Trimming took off 1 base at V and 1 base at J, with 11 bases between the two ends. Germline V gives CDR1 SGHTA, CDR2 FQGNSA. The CDR3 is made up of 16 amino acids. The CDR3 loop is CASSLEVGRSNQPQHF. In DNA, the CDR3 is TGTGCCAGCAGCTTAGAAGTGGGGAGGAGCAATCAGCCCCAGCATTTT.

This clonotype was observed a handful of times. V and J are TRBV20-1 and TRBJ2-3; D is possibly TRBD2 (7 bases). CDR1 and CDR2 (germline): DFQATT, SNEGSKA (reference sequence). The CDR3 runs to 14 residues. V was cut by 6 bases and J by 2 bases, with 15 bases left in between. This CDR3 reads CSAEIRGATDTQYF. The CDR3 region has the DNA TGCAGTGCCGAGATACGGGGGGCCACAGATACGCAGTATTTT.

Comments on this clonotype: Being one base from a much bigger clone, this may be a read error. This chain connects TRBV11-2 to TRBJ2-3; D possibly corresponds to TRBD1 (5 bases). The CDR3 runs 13 residues. V lost 8 bases and J lost 10, with 19 bases in between. The germline V gene has CDR1 SGHAT and CDR2 FQNNGV. This chain's CDR3 is CASGPRQGLAQYF. The CDR3 bases are TGTGCCAGCGGCCCCCGCCAGGGTCTGGCGCAGTATTTT. The complete variable domain, with remaining parts taken from reference TRBV11-2 and TRBJ2-3, reads EAGVAQSPRYKIIEKRQSVAFWCNPISGHATLYWYQQILGQGPKLLIQFQNNGVVDDSQLPKDRFSAERLKGVDSTLKIQPAKLEDSAVYLCASGPRQGLAQYFGPGTRLTVL.

This clonotype has ten or more counts. The chain carries TRBV14 and TRBJ1-1, with 8 bases lining up with TRBD1. The CDR3 has 16 amino acids. CDR1 is SGHDN and CDR2 is FVKESK in the germline V gene. V lost 3 bases and J lost 1; bases outside the gene matches: 7. The CDR3 DNA is TGTGCCAGCAGCCAGCTGGGGACAGGCCCGAACACTGAAGCTTTCTTT. Translation: CASSQLGTGPNTEAFF.